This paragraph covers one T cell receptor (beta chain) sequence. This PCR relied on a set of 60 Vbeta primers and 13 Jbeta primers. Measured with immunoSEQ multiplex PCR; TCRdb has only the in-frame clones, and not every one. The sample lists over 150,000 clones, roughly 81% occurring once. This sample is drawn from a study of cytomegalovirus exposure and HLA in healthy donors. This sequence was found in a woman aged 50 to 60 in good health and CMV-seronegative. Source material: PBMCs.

This CDR3 is CATSSGLIYNEQFF. The CDR3 DNA reads as TGTGCCACCAGCAGCGGACTGATCTACAATGAGCAGTTCTTC. The V call is TRBV15, the J call TRBJ2-1, with D perhaps matching TRBD2 (5 bases). The germline CDR1 and CDR2 sequences are LNHNV and YYDKDF (reference sequence). V was clipped by 3 bases and J by 3 bases, with 9 bases between them. This CDR3 region has 14 residues.